Following are 28 T cell receptor beta chains from one sample sequenced in a study of monozygotic twins with inflammatory bowel disease. Following a re-call of the 5' RACE reads, TCRdb has one entry per CDR3 protein and lacks DNA. Here the sample table reports approximately 160,000 distinct CDR3 sequences. Material: blood. These receptors all stem from a human donor with ulcerative colitis or Crohn's disease, or a healthy co-twin of an affected twin (not recorded which).

CDR3 sequence reads: CASSLRGSGGTDTQYF. V usage is TRBV9 and J usage is TRBJ2-3; TCRdb designates TRBD2, a call that cannot be tested without DNA. This CDR3 is 16 amino acids long. CDR1 and CDR2 (germline): SGDLS, YYNGEE.

The chain links TRBV5-1 to TRBJ2-1; TCRdb names TRBD2, which stays unverified in the absence of DNA. This CDR3 comprises 14 residues. From germline, CDR1 is SGHRS and CDR2 YFSETQ. CDR3 region: CASSPPLAGRQQFF.

The chain recombines TRBV27 with TRBJ2-5; the D call from TCRdb, TRBD1, cannot be confirmed without DNA. CDR3 size: 13 residues. Germline CDR1 is MNHEY and CDR2 is SMNVEV (reference sequence). This CDR3 reads CASSLTGRKTQYF.

V is TRBV6-2 or TRBV6-3 and J is TRBJ2-1. CDR1 is MNHEY and CDR2 is SVGEGT in the germline V gene. The CDR3 is made up of 14 amino acids. This CDR3 is CASSSAGSYNEQFF.

Here the CDR3 reads CASSPSGTQAYEQYF. The chain links TRBV6-5 to TRBJ2-7; lacking DNA, the TRBD1 call made by TCRdb goes unchecked. Germline V gene lookup returns CDR1 MNHEY and CDR2 SVGAGI. The CDR3 length is 15 residues.

The chain joins TRBV18 to TRBJ1-2. The V gene's germline CDR1 is KGHSH and CDR2 LQKENI. This CDR3 is built from 11 residues. CDR3 protein: CASSPDDGYTF.

CDR3 loop: CSATLRDGGVGYEQFF. V is TRBV20-1 and J is TRBJ2-1; no DNA is available, so the TRBD2 call from TCRdb remains unchecked. The CDR3 runs to 16 residues. In germline, CDR1 is DFQATT, CDR2 SNEGSKA (reference sequence).

The J gene is TRBJ2-4, the V gene TRBV4-3; the D gene TCRdb calls, TRBD1, cannot be checked with no DNA. The CDR3 sequence is 13 residues long. Germline CDR1 and CDR2: LGHNA and YSLEER. CDR3 sequence reads: CASSRTGSNIQYF.

The chain couples TRBV19 to TRBJ1-2; checking the TCRdb D call of TRBD1 is not possible without DNA. The CDR3 length is 14 residues. CDR1 and CDR2 (germline): LNHDA, SQIVND (reference sequence). CDR3: CASSPQGLNYGYTF.

This chain joins TRBV5-1 and TRBJ2-3. CDR3 size: 14 residues. Germline CDR1 and CDR2: SGHRS and YFSETQ. The CDR3 spells CASSFGSSTDTQYF.

The rearrangement links TRBV12-3 or TRBV12-4 to TRBJ1-2. The CDR3 sequence is 14 residues long. This CDR3 is CASSLLKGNYGYTF.

CDR3 region: CASASTGGYGYTF. This chain connects TRBV12-3 or TRBV12-4 to TRBJ1-2; TCRdb indicates TRBD1, and absent DNA this call remains unverified. The CDR3 is 13 residues long.

This rearrangement joins TRBV5-1 to TRBJ2-2. The CDR3 is 14 amino acids. In germline, CDR1 is SGHRS, CDR2 YFSETQ. The CDR3 sequence: CASSLGPITGELFF.

The rearrangement links TRBV10-3 to TRBJ2-1; the TRBD1 assignment by TCRdb is unverifiable without DNA. This CDR3 contains 16 residues. CDR1 is ENHRY and CDR2 is SYGVKD in the germline V gene. The CDR3 sequence: CAISGPRQGGFNEQFF.

The rearrangement uses TRBV5-1 and TRBJ2-2; TCRdb's D call of TRBD1 is untestable without DNA. Germline V gene lookup returns CDR1 SGHRS and CDR2 YFSETQ. The CDR3 is 15 amino acids. The CDR3 protein is CASSLFGTGAGELFF.

This sequence joins TRBV5-1 and TRBJ2-7. There are 16 residues in the CDR3. CDR1 SGHRS and CDR2 YFSETQ come from the germline V gene. CDR3 in amino acids: CASSLAEAFFSYEQYF.

The J gene is TRBJ2-5, the V gene TRBV10-3. The CDR3 sequence is 13 residues long. The germline gives CDR1 ENHRY, CDR2 SYGVKD. CDR3 amino acids: CAINGTTQETQYF.

The chain employs TRBV5-1 and TRBJ2-2; TCRdb selects TRBD1, and the lack of DNA leaves this call unchecked. CDR1 is SGHRS, CDR2 YFSETQ, per germline. CDR3 length: 14 residues. CDR3 loop: CASGARENTGELFF.

J is TRBJ2-3 and V is TRBV30; TCRdb lists TRBD2, though no DNA is available to test this call. Germline-derived CDR1 and CDR2 are GTSNPN and SVGIG (reference sequence). The CDR3 is 13 residues long. Here the CDR3 reads CAWTLAGPDTQYF.

The chain is built from TRBV20-1 and TRBJ1-2. This CDR3 comprises 11 residues. The germline gives CDR1 DFQATT, CDR2 SNEGSKA (reference sequence). CDR3 protein: CSADQLEGYTF.

The V gene is TRBV3-1, the J gene TRBJ2-5; TCRdb returns TRBD1, unconfirmable since there is no DNA. Per the germline V gene, CDR1 is LGHDT and CDR2 is YNNKEL (reference sequence). The CDR3 length is 14 residues. The CDR3 protein is CASSQVSGKKTQYF.

The rearrangement uses TRBV14 and TRBJ2-7; TCRdb indicates TRBD2, and absent DNA this call remains unverified. Looked up from germline, CDR1 is SGHDN and CDR2 is FVKESK. The CDR3 has 14 residues. The CDR3 loop is CASSPSTSGYEQYF.

This chain connects TRBV6-1 to TRBJ2-7; TCRdb calls TRBD1, which cannot be checked without DNA. Per germline, CDR1 MNHNS and CDR2 SASEGT. The CDR3 totals 12 residues. The chain's CDR3 is CASRQGAGEQYF.

The chain carries TRBV7-2 and TRBJ2-1; the TCRdb call, TRBD2, lacks DNA for checking. CDR3 size: 14 residues. CDR1 and CDR2 (germline): SGHTA, FQGNSA. This chain's CDR3 is CASSHGTSEAEQFF.

V gene TRBV18 combines with J gene TRBJ2-7. The CDR3 is 12 residues long. From germline, CDR1 is KGHSH and CDR2 LQKENI. The CDR3 loop reads CASSPGVYEQYF.

This chain connects TRBV11-2 to TRBJ1-3. Germline assignment: CDR1 SGHAT and CDR2 FQNNGV. The CDR3 is 16 amino acids. CDR3 sequence: CASSLAPSVSGNTIYF.

V gene TRBV6-5 combines with J gene TRBJ2-3; as DNA is missing, the TRBD1 call by TCRdb cannot be tested. The length of the CDR3 is 18 residues. Germline-derived CDR1 and CDR2 are MNHEY and SVGAGI. The chain's CDR3 is CASSYSPSSALSTDTQYF.

The chain is built from TRBV7-2 and TRBJ2-1; there is no DNA to check the TCRdb D call of TRBD1. Germline CDR1 reads SGHTA; CDR2 reads FQGNSA. The length of the CDR3 is 15 residues. CDR3 residues: CASSSKGGSYNEQFF.